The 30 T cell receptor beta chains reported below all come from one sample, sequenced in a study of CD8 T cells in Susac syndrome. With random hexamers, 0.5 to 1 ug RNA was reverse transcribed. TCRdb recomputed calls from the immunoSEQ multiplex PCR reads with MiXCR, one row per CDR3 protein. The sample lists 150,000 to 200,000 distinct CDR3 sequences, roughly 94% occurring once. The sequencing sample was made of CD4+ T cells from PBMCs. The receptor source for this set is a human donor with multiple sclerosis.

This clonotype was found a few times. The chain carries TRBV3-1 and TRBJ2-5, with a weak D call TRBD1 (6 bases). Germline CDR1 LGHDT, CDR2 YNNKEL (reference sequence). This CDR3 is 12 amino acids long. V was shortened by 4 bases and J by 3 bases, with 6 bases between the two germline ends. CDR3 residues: CASSRTEETQYF. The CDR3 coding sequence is TGTGCCAGCAGCCGGACAGAAGAGACCCAGTACTTC.

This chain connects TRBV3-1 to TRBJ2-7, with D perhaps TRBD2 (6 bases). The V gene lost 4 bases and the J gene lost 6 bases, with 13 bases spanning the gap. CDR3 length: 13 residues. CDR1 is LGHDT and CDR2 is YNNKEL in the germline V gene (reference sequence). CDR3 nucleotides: TGTGCCAGCAGCCTAAGGACGGGGGTCGAGCAGTACTTC. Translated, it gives CASSLRTGVEQYF.

CDR3 sequence reads: CASSDQRSYGYTF. CDR3 in DNA: TGTGCCAGCAGCGACCAAAGGAGCTATGGCTACACCTTC. The chain employs TRBV9 and TRBJ1-2, with D hard to call. Germline V gene lookup returns CDR1 SGDLS and CDR2 YYNGEE. Trimming left V 3 bases short and J 4 bases short, with 10 bases between. CDR3 length: 13 residues.

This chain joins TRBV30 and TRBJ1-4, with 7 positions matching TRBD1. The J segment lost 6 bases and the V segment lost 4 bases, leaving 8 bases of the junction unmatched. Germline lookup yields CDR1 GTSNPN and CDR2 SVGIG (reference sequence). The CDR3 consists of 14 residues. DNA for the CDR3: TGTGCCTGGAATATTGGAGGGGGCTATGAAAAACTGTTTTTT. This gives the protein CAWNIGGGYEKLFF.

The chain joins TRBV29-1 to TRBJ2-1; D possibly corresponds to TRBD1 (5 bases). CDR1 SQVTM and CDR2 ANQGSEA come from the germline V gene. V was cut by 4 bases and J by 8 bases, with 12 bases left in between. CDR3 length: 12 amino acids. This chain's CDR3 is CSVGRGIHEQFF. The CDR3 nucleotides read TGCAGCGTTGGAAGGGGTATCCATGAGCAGTTCTTC.

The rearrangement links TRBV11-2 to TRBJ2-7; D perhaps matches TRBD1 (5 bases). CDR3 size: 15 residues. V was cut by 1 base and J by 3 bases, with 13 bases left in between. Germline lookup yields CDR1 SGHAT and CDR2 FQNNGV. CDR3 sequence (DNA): TGTGCCAGCAGCTTAGTGGACGGACACTTCTACGAGCAGTACTTC. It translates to CASSLVDGHFYEQYF.

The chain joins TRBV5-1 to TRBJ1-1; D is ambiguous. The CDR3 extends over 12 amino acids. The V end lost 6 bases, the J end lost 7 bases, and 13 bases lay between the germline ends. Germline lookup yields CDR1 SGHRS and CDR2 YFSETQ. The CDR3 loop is CASKVHGDEAFF. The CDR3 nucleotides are TGCGCCAGCAAGGTTCACGGGGATGAAGCTTTCTTT.

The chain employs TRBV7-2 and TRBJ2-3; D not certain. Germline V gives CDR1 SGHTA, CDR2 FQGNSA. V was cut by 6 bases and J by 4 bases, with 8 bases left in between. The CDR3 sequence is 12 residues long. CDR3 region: CASRLTSDTQYF. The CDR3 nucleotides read TGTGCCAGCAGACTAACGTCAGATACGCAGTATTTT.

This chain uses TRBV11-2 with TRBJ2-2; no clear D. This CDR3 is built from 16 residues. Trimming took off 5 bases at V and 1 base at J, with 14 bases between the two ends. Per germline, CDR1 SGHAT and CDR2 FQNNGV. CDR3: CASSRPRSRNTGELFF. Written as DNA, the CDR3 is TGTGCCAGCAGCCGTCCAAGGTCTAGGAACACCGGGGAGCTGTTTTTT.

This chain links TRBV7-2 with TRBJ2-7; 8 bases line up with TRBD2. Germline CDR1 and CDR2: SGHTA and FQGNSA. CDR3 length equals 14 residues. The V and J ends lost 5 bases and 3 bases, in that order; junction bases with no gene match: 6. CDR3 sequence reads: CASSPGLGLYEQYF. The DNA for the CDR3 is TGTGCCAGCAGCCCGGGACTAGGGCTCTACGAGCAGTACTTC.

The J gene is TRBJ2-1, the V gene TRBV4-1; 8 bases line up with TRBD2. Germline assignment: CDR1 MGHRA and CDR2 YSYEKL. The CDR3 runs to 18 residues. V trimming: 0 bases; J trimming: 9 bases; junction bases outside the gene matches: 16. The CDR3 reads CASSQDTWLAGGGSEQFF. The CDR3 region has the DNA TGCGCCAGCAGCCAAGACACGTGGCTAGCGGGTGGGGGGAGTGAGCAGTTCTTC.

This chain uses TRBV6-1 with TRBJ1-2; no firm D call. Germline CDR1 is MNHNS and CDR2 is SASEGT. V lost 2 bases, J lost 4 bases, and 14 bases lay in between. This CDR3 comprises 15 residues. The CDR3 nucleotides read TGTGCCAGCAGTGAAATGGTCCTGACACCCTATGGCTACACCTTC. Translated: CASSEMVLTPYGYTF.

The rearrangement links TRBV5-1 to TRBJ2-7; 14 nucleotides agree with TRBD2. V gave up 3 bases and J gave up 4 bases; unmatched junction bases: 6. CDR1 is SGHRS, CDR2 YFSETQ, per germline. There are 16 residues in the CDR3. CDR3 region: CASSSTSGRVPYEQYF. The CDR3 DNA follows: TGCGCCAGCAGCTCGACTAGCGGGAGGGTCCCTTACGAGCAGTACTTC. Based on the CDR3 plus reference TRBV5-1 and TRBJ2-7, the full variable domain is KAGVTQTPRYLIKTRGQQVTLSCSPISGHRSVSWYQQTPGQGLQFLFEYFSETQRNKGNFPGRFSGRQFSNSRSEMNVSTLELGDSALYLCASSSTSGRVPYEQYFGPGTRLTVT.

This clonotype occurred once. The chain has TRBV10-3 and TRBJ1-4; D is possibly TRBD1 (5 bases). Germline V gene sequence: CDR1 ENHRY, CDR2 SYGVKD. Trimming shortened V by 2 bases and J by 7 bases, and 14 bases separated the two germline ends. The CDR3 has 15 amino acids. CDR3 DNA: TGTGCCATCAGTGAGGAGCGGGGCCCCGGTGAAAAACTGTTTTTT. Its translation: CAISEERGPGEKLFF.

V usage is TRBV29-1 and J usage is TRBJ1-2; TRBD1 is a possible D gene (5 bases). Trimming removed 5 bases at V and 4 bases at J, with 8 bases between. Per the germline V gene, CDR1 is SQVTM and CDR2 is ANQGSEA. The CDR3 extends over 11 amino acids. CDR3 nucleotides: TGCAGCGTTTCAGGGTTCTATGGCTACACCTTC. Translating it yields CSVSGFYGYTF. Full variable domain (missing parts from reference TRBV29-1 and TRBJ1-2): SAVISQKPSRDICQRGTSLTIQCQVDSQVTMMFWYRQQPGQSLTLIATANQGSEATYESGFVIDKFPISRPNLTFSTLTVSNMSPEDSSIYLCSVSGFYGYTFGSGTRLTVV.

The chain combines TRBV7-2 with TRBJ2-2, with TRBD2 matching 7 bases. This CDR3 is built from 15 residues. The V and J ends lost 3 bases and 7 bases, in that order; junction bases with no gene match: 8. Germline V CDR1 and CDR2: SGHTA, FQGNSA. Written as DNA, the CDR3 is TGTGCCAGCAGCTTTAGTGGGACTAACGTCGGGGAGCTGTTTTTT. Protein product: CASSFSGTNVGELFF. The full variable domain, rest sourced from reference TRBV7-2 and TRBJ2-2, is GAGVSQSPSNKVTEKGKDVELRCDPISGHTALYWYRQSLGQGLEFLIYFQGNSAPDKSGLPSDRFSAERTGGSVSTLTIQRTQQEDSAVYLCASSFSGTNVGELFFGEGSRLTVL.

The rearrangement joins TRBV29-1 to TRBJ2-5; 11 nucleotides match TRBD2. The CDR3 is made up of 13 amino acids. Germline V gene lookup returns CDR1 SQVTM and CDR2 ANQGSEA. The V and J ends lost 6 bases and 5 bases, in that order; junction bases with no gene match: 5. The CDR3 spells CSVQLAGEETQYF. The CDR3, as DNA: TGCAGCGTCCAACTAGCGGGAGAGGAGACCCAGTACTTC. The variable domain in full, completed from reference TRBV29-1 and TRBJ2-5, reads SAVISQKPSRDICQRGTSLTIQCQVDSQVTMMFWYRQQPGQSLTLIATANQGSEATYESGFVIDKFPISRPNLTFSTLTVSNMSPEDSSIYLCSVQLAGEETQYFGPGTRLLVL.

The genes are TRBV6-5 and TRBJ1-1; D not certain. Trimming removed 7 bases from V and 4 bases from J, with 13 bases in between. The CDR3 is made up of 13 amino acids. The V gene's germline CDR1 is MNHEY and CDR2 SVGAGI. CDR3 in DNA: TGTGCCAGCACCTCTATCTGGGGCACTGAAGCTTTCTTT. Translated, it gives CASTSIWGTEAFF.

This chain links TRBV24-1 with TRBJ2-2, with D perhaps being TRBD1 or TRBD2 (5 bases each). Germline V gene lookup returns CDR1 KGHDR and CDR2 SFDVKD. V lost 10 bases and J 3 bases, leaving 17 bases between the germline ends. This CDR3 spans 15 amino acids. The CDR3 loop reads CATGELLGDTGELFF. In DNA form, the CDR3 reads TGTGCCACAGGGGAACTTCTGGGGGACACCGGGGAGCTGTTTTTT.

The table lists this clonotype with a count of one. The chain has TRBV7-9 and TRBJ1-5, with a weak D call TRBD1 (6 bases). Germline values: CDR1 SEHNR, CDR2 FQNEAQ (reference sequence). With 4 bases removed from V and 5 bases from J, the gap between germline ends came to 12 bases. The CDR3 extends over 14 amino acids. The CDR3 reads CASSSDRQHQPQHF. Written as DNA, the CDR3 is TGTGCCAGCAGCTCTGACAGGCAACATCAGCCCCAGCATTTT.

CDR3 in amino acids: CASSTWGHEQYF. The CDR3 nucleotides are TGTGCCAGCAGCACTTGGGGGCACGAGCAGTACTTC. This chain uses TRBV7-2 with TRBJ2-7, with D possibly matching TRBD1 (6 bases). The CDR3 covers 12 residues. Per germline, CDR1 SGHTA and CDR2 FQGNSA. The germline V and J ends were trimmed by 5 bases and 5 bases, with 10 bases remaining between them.

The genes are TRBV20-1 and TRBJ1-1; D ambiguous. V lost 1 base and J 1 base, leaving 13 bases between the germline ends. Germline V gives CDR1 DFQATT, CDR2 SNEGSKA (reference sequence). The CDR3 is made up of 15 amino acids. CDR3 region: CSARARPGENTEAFF. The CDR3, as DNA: TGCAGTGCTAGAGCCAGACCCGGGGAGAACACTGAAGCTTTCTTT.

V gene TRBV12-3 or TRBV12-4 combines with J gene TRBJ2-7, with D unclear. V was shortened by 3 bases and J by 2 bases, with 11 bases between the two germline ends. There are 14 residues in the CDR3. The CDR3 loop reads CASSFKSQTYEQYF. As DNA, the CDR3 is TGTGCCAGCAGTTTTAAAAGCCAAACCTACGAGCAGTACTTC.

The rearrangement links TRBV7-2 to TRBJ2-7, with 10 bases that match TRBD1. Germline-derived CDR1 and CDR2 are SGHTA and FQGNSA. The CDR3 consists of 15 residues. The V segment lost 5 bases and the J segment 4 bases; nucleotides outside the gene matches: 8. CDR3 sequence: CASSVTGTGVYEQYF. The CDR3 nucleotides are TGTGCCAGCAGCGTCACCGGGACAGGGGTTTACGAGCAGTACTTC.

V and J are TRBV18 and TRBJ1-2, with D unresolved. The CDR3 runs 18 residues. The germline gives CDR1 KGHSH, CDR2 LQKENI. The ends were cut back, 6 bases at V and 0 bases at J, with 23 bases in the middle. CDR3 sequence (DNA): TGTGCCAGCTCCATCAATCCCCTAGGCGCCAGTTCTAACTATGGCTACACCTTC. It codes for CASSINPLGASSNYGYTF.

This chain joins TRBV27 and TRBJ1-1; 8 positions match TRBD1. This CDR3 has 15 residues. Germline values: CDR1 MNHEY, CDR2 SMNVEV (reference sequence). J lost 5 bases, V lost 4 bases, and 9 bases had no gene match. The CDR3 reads CASSSRDRGGTEAFF. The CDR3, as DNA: TGTGCCAGCAGTTCCAGAGACAGGGGTGGGACTGAAGCTTTCTTT.

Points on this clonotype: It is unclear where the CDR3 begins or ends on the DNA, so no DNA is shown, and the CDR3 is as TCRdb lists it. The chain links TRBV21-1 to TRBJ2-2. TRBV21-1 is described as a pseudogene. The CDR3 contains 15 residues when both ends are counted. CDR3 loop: CASSKRDDATGSCFF.

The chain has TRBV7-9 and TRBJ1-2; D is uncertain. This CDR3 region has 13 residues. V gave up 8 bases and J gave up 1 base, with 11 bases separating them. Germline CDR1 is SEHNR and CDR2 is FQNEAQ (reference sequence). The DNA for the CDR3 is TGTGCCAGCTTCACTACCGATAACTATGGCTACACCTTC. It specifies CASFTTDNYGYTF. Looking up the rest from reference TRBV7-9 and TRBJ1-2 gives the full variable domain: DTGVSQNPRHKITKRGQNVTFRCDPISEHNRLYWYRQTLGQGPEFLTYFQNEAQLEKSRLLSDRFSAERPKGSFSTLEIQRTEQGDSAMYLCASFTTDNYGYTFGSGTRLTVV.

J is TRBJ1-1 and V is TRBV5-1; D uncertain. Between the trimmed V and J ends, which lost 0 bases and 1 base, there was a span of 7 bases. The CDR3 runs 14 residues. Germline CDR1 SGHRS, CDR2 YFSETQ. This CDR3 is CASSLAAENTEAFF. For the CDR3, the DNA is TGCGCCAGCAGCTTGGCCGCCGAGAACACTGAAGCTTTCTTT.

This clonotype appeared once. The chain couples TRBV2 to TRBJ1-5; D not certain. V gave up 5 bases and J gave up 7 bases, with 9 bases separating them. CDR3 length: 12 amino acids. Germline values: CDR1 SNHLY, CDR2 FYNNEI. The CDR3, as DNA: TGTGCCAGCAGTCTCCCTTTCCAGCCCCAGCATTTT. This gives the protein CASSLPFQPQHF.